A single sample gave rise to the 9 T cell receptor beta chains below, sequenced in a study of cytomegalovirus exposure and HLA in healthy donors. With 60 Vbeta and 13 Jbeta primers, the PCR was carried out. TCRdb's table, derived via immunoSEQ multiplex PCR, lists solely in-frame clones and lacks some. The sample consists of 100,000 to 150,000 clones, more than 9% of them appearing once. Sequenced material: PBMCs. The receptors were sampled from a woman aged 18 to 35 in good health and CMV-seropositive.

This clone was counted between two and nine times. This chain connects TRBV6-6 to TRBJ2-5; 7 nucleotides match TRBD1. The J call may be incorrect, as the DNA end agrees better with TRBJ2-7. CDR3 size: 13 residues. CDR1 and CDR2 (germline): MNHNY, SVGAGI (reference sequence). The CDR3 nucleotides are TGTGCCAGCAGCCGACAGGGTGGCGACGAGCAGTACTTC. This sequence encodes CASSRQGGDEQYF.

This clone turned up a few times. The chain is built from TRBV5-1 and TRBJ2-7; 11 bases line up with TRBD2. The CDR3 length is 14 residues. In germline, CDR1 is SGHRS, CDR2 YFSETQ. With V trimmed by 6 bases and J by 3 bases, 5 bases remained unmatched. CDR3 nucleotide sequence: TGCGCCAGCACCTTAGCGGGAGGGAACTACGAGCAGTACTTC. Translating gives CASTLAGGNYEQYF.

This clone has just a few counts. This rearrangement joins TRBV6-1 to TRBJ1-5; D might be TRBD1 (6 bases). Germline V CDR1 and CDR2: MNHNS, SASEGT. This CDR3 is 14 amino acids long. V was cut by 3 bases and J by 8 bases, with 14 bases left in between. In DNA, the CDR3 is TGTGCCAGCAGTGAGGGGGGGCTACGGGAGCCCCAGCATTTT. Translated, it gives CASSEGGLREPQHF.

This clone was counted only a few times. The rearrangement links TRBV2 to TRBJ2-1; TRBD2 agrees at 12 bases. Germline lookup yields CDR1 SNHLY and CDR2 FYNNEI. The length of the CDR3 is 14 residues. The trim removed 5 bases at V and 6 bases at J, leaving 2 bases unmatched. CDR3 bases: TGTGCCAGCAGTCTAGCGGGAGGGCCCAATGAGCAGTTCTTC. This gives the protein CASSLAGGPNEQFF.

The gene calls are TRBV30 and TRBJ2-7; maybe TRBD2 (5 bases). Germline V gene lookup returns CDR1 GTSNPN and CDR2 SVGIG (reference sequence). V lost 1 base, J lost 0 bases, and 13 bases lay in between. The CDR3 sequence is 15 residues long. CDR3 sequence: CAWSGSAAFSYEQYF. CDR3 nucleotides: TGTGCCTGGAGTGGATCAGCGGCCTTCTCCTACGAGCAGTACTTC.

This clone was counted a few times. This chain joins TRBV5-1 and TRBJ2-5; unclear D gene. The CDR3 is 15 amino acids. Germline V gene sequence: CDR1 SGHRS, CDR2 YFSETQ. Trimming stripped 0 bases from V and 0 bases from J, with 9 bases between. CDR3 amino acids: CASSLVFEYQETQYF. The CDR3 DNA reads TGCGCCAGCAGCTTGGTGTTCGAGTACCAAGAGACCCAGTACTTC. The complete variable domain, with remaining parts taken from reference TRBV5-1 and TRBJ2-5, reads KAGVTQTPRYLIKTRGQQVTLSCSPISGHRSVSWYQQTPGQGLQFLFEYFSETQRNKGNFPGRFSGRQFSNSRSEMNVSTLELGDSALYLCASSLVFEYQETQYFGPGTRLLVL.

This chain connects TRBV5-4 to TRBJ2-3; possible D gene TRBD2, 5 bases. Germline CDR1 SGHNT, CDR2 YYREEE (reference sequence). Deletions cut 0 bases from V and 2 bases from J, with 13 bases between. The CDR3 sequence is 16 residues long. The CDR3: CASSLAGGRSTDTQYF. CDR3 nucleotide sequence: TGTGCCAGCAGCTTGGCCGGAGGAAGATCCACAGATACGCAGTATTTT.

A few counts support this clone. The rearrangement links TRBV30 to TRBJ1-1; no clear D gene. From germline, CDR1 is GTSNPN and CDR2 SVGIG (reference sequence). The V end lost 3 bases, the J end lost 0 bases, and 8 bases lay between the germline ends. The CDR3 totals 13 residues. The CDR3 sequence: CAWSIAMNTEAFF. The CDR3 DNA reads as TGTGCCTGGAGCATTGCTATGAACACTGAAGCTTTCTTT.

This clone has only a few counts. This CDR3 is CASSPGPAGYTF. CDR3 DNA: TGTGCCAGCAGCCCTGGGCCCGCGGGGTACACCTTC. The chain links TRBV6-5 to TRBJ1-2; D remains ambiguous. The germline V gene has CDR1 MNHEY and CDR2 SVGAGI. The CDR3 has 12 amino acids. The V and J ends lost 6 bases and 11 bases respectively, with 16 bases between them.